Listed here are 27 T cell receptor beta chains from one sample, sequenced in a study of metastatic and nonmetastatic thyroid tumors (dated by TCRdb to between 2020 and 2021). Before undergoing thyroid surgery, none of the patients had been given any kind of treatment. The method behind the library was PCR. Sequencing was performed on an Illumina HiSeq 4000. TCRdb trimmed public reads at Q25 via fastp, called clones via MiXCR and kept in-frame beta chains. The sample table records over 50,000 clones; roughly 30% of these occur just once. Jointly, the top ten make up approximately 15% of the sample. The sequenced sample was blood. Receptor source: a female donor with papillary thyroid cancer or a benign thyroid nodule (not recorded which). Some clones in this sample may be carry-over from other donors' samples.

The sample holds a few counts of this clone. The sample carries other DNA sequences with the same CDR3. The rearrangement joins TRBV6-1 to TRBJ2-6, with no clear D. CDR1 is MNHNS, CDR2 SASEGT, per germline. The length of the CDR3 is 12 residues. Between the trimmed V and J ends, which lost 6 bases and 2 bases, there was a span of 2 bases. CDR3 coding DNA: TGTGCCAGCAGGACTGGGGCCAACGTCCTGACTTTC. This translates into CASRTGANVLTF.

Many counts were recorded for this clone. This sequence joins TRBV28 and TRBJ2-1, with 9 bases fitting TRBD2. CDR1 and CDR2 (germline): MDHEN, SYDVKM. This CDR3 comprises 14 residues. V lost 2 bases to trimming and J lost 8 bases; unmatched junction nucleotides: 4. The CDR3 region is CASSLEREVYEQFF. CDR3 nucleotide sequence: TGTGCCAGCAGTTTAGAGCGGGAGGTTTATGAGCAGTTCTTC.

The table lists this clone with a few counts. CDR3 amino acids: CASSFGQGRNEKLFF. DNA of the CDR3: TGTGCCAGCAGCTTCGGACAGGGACGTAATGAAAAACTGTTTTTT. The genes are TRBV11-3 and TRBJ1-4; 8 nucleotides match TRBD1. V shed 3 bases, J shed 4 bases, and the junction held 4 bases outside the gene matches. This CDR3 has 15 residues. The germline V gene encodes CDR1 SGHNT and CDR2 YENEEA.

The chain has TRBV24-1 and TRBJ2-1; possibly TRBD2 for D (5 bases). The CDR3 is 14 residues long. Trimming pared 5 bases from V and 2 bases from J, leaving 9 bases between. Per germline, CDR1 KGHDR and CDR2 SFDVKD. The chain's CDR3 is CATSGPAAYNEQFF. The CDR3, as DNA: TGTGCCACCAGTGGACCAGCGGCCTACAATGAGCAGTTCTTC.

As concerns this clone: At one end the junction does not follow the germline gene, possibly because of a read error. The J gene is TRBJ1-2, the V gene TRBV20-1; unclear D gene. CDR1 and CDR2 from the germline V gene are DFQATT and SNEGSKA (reference sequence). The CDR3 is made up of 12 amino acids. The CDR3: CSARDDKGAVAF. The CDR3 DNA reads TGCAGTGCTAGAGATGACAAGGGAGCTGTGGCCTTC.

This chain uses TRBV11-2 with TRBJ2-3, with 12 nucleotides matching TRBD2. Losses at the gene ends were 1 base for V and 1 base for J; bases not matched to a gene: 6. Germline CDR1 reads SGHAT; CDR2 reads FQNNGV. The CDR3 is 18 residues long. CDR3: CASSLVSSGGAGTDTQYF. CDR3 nucleotide sequence: TGTGCCAGCAGCTTAGTGTCTAGCGGGGGGGCGGGCACAGATACGCAGTATTTT.

The V gene is TRBV27, the J gene TRBJ1-5; a weak D match, TRBD1 (5 bases). V lost 3 bases and J 6 bases, leaving 21 bases between the germline ends. This CDR3 has 17 amino acids. The germline V gene encodes CDR1 MNHEY and CDR2 SMNVEV (reference sequence). The CDR3 DNA follows: TGTGCCAGCAGTTTGACGGGGGGGAGGAAGGGCATTCAGCCCCAGCATTTT. Amino acid sequence: CASSLTGGRKGIQPQHF.

This clone was detected only a few times. The V and J genes are TRBV10-3 and TRBJ2-1; a possible D gene is TRBD1 (6 bases). Looked up from germline, CDR1 is ENHRY and CDR2 is SYGVKD. With 6 bases removed from V and 6 bases from J, the gap between germline ends came to 12 bases. The CDR3 extends over 13 amino acids. The CDR3 protein is CAIREDSSNEQFF. The CDR3 bases are TGTGCCATCAGGGAGGACAGCTCCAATGAGCAGTTCTTC.

The V gene is TRBV5-1, the J gene TRBJ1-4, with 11 bases aligning to TRBD1. J lost 5 bases, V lost 0 bases, and 12 bases had no gene match. In germline, CDR1 is SGHRS, CDR2 YFSETQ. The length of the CDR3 is 19 residues. The chain's CDR3 is CASSLGRGQGAVRNEKLFF. CDR3 nucleotide sequence: TGCGCCAGCAGCTTGGGCCGAGGACAGGGGGCGGTCAGGAATGAAAAACTGTTTTTT.

This clone showed up just a few times. The V and J genes are TRBV9 and TRBJ2-1, with 7 nucleotides matching TRBD2. This CDR3 has 16 residues. The trim removed 0 bases at V and 0 bases at J, leaving 3 bases unmatched. Germline V lookup: CDR1 SGDLS, CDR2 YYNGEE. Here the CDR3 reads CASSVGLAASYNEQFF. In DNA, the CDR3 is TGTGCCAGCAGCGTAGGTCTAGCGGCCTCCTACAATGAGCAGTTCTTC.

This sequence joins TRBV7-9 and TRBJ1-5; D not certain. Germline lookup yields CDR1 SEHNR and CDR2 FQNEAQ (reference sequence). The CDR3 spans 14 residues. V was trimmed by 3 bases and J by 4 bases, leaving 10 bases between them. The CDR3 protein is CASSFGPGNQPQHF. Written as DNA, the CDR3 is TGTGCCAGCAGCTTTGGACCCGGGAATCAGCCCCAGCATTTT.

The chain combines TRBV11-2 with TRBJ1-1; D is unresolved. V lost 1 base to trimming and J lost 4 bases, with 13 bases between them. CDR1 and CDR2 (germline): SGHAT, FQNNGV. The CDR3 loop spans 15 amino acids. In DNA, the CDR3 is TGTGCCAGCAGCTTAGTGGGGTTGGGCTCCACTGAAGCTTTCTTT. This gives the protein CASSLVGLGSTEAFF.

The rearrangement uses TRBV5-1 and TRBJ1-1; D is perhaps TRBD1 (6 bases). V was cut by 0 bases and J by 5 bases, with 14 bases left in between. Germline-derived CDR1 and CDR2 are SGHRS and YFSETQ. There are 15 residues in the CDR3. In DNA, the CDR3 is TGCGCCAGCAGCTTGGAGGGGGGGGCGCTTACTGAAGCTTTCTTT. Translation: CASSLEGGALTEAFF.

This clone has more than one count but fewer than ten. The rearrangement uses TRBV20-1 and TRBJ1-6, with unresolved D. Trimming removed 5 bases from V and 4 bases from J, with 15 bases in between. Germline CDR1 and CDR2: DFQATT and SNEGSKA (reference sequence). The CDR3 loop spans 15 amino acids. CDR3 bases: TGCAGTGCTTCCCCGAGGAGGCAGTATAATTCACCCCTCCACTTT. Amino acids: CSASPRRQYNSPLHF.

The genes are TRBV5-1 and TRBJ2-1; D is perhaps TRBD1 (5 bases). CDR1 and CDR2 from the germline V gene are SGHRS and YFSETQ. The V end lost 4 bases, the J end lost 6 bases, and 20 bases lay between the germline ends. The CDR3 loop spans 16 amino acids. The CDR3 region is CASSREQAARANEQFF. CDR3 coding DNA: TGCGCCAGCAGCAGGGAACAGGCCGCTCGGGCCAATGAGCAGTTCTTC.

The chain is built from TRBV9 and TRBJ1-2; perhaps TRBD1 as D (6 bases). Trimming took off 4 bases at V and 0 bases at J, with 13 bases between the two ends. This CDR3 has 15 amino acids. The germline CDR1 and CDR2 sequences are SGDLS and YYNGEE. The CDR3 protein is CASSPGGGANYGYTF. CDR3 bases: TGTGCCAGCAGCCCAGGAGGGGGAGCTAACTATGGCTACACCTTC.

This clone was seen a few times. The chain couples TRBV27 to TRBJ2-7, with 7 bases fitting TRBD2. This CDR3 is 14 amino acids long. Germline V gene lookup returns CDR1 MNHEY and CDR2 SMNVEV (reference sequence). V trimming: 8 bases; J trimming: 2 bases; junction bases outside the gene matches: 9. In DNA form, the CDR3 reads TGTGCCAGCCACGGGACTACCGGGGCCTACGAGCAGTACTTC. This gives the protein CASHGTTGAYEQYF.

This chain connects TRBV4-1 to TRBJ1-2, with D hard to call. This CDR3 has 15 residues. Trimming left V 3 bases short and J 4 bases short, with 15 bases between. Looked up from germline, CDR1 is MGHRA and CDR2 is YSYEKL. This CDR3 reads CASSQPASRPYGYTF. Here the CDR3 DNA reads TGCGCCAGCAGCCAGCCTGCGTCTCGACCCTATGGCTACACCTTC.

Here the CDR3 reads CASSSYMGPDYEQYF. The DNA for the CDR3 is TGTGCCAGCAGCTCTTACATGGGGCCGGACTACGAGCAGTACTTC. The chain joins TRBV11-2 to TRBJ2-7; D perhaps matches TRBD1 (5 bases). V lost 4 bases, J lost 3 bases, and 16 bases lay in between. Germline V CDR1 and CDR2: SGHAT, FQNNGV. The CDR3 totals 15 residues.

This chain uses TRBV7-9 with TRBJ1-3, with D unresolved. Germline CDR1 is SEHNR and CDR2 is FQNEAQ (reference sequence). V shed 1 base and J shed 0 bases, with 7 bases lying between them. This CDR3 has 15 residues. The CDR3: CASSLGPVSGNTIYF. CDR3 nucleotides: TGTGCCAGCAGCTTAGGTCCGGTCTCTGGAAACACCATATATTTT.

In the case of this clone: One end of the junction varies from germline; a read error may be responsible. The V call is TRBV9, the J call TRBJ2-3; TRBD2 aligns across 13 bases. This CDR3 comprises 16 residues. Germline values: CDR1 SGDLS, CDR2 YYNGEE. CDR3 sequence: CASSPRTSGGRDTQYF. DNA of the CDR3: TGTGCCAGCAGCCCGAGGACTAGCGGGGGCCGGGATACTCAGTATTTT.

V usage is TRBV7-2 and J usage is TRBJ1-2; the D is unclear. This CDR3 is built from 12 residues. V lost 3 bases and J lost 8, with 10 bases in between. Germline V lookup: CDR1 SGHTA, CDR2 FQGNSA. The CDR3 DNA reads as TGTGCCAGCAGCTTGGGTACGACCGGCTACACCTTC. Translated: CASSLGTTGYTF.

This clone has a single count. The V call is TRBV11-2, the J call TRBJ1-4; 8 nucleotides line up with TRBD1. Per germline, CDR1 SGHAT and CDR2 FQNNGV. J gave up 4 bases and V 0 bases, and 7 bases lay outside the gene matches. This CDR3 has 17 amino acids. In DNA, the CDR3 is TGTGCCAGCAGCTTAGATCTCGGACAGGGCTTTAATGAAAAACTGTTTTTT. Translation gives CASSLDLGQGFNEKLFF. The whole variable domain, filled in from reference TRBV11-2 and TRBJ1-4, reads EAGVAQSPRYKIIEKRQSVAFWCNPISGHATLYWYQQILGQGPKLLIQFQNNGVVDDSQLPKDRFSAERLKGVDSTLKIQPAKLEDSAVYLCASSLDLGQGFNEKLFFGSGTQLSVL.

This clone was seen at least ten times. The rearrangement uses TRBV7-2 and TRBJ1-5; D is ambiguous. The CDR3 is 15 amino acids. From germline, CDR1 is SGHTA and CDR2 FQGNSA. Trimming cost V 3 bases and J 1 base, with 10 bases left between them. The chain's CDR3 is CASSFLTGSNQPQHF. CDR3 bases: TGTGCCAGCAGCTTCCTGACGGGAAGCAATCAGCCCCAGCATTTT.

The chain has TRBV2 and TRBJ2-7; 9 bases are shared with TRBD1. Germline CDR1 is SNHLY and CDR2 is FYNNEI. The V and J ends lost 7 bases and 3 bases, in that order; junction bases with no gene match: 7. CDR3 length: 14 amino acids. The CDR3: CASTDRGGYYEQYF. CDR3 bases: TGTGCCAGCACCGACAGGGGGGGGTACTACGAGCAGTACTTC.

The rearrangement links TRBV9 to TRBJ1-2; D is unresolved. Germline CDR1 SGDLS, CDR2 YYNGEE. V was shortened by 3 bases and J by 1 base, with 4 bases between the two germline ends. This CDR3 region has 12 residues. CDR3: CASSGGNYGYTF. CDR3 DNA: TGTGCCAGCAGCGGGGGTAACTATGGCTACACCTTC.

This clone has only a few counts. The chain has TRBV6-2 or TRBV6-3 and TRBJ1-2; 7 positions agree with TRBD1. Unmatched junction bases numbered 4, after V lost 0 bases and J lost 0 bases. There are 16 residues in the CDR3. Germline CDR1 is MNHEY and CDR2 is SVGEGT. The CDR3 is CASSYSDRRANYGYTF. DNA for the CDR3: TGTGCCAGCAGTTACTCGGACAGGAGAGCTAACTATGGCTACACCTTC.